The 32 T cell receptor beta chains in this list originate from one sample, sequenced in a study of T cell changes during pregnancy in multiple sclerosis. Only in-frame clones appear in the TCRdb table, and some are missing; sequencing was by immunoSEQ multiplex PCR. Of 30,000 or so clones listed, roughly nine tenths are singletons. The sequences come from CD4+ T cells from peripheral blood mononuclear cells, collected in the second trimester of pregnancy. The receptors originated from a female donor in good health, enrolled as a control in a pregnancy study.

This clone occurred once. CDR3 amino acids: CAWSPLGRPKGGNTIYF. The CDR3 DNA reads TGTGCCTGGTCTCCCTTGGGGCGGCCGAAGGGTGGAAACACCATATATTTT. V gene TRBV30 combines with J gene TRBJ1-3; possible D gene TRBD1, 5 bases. Germline assignment: CDR1 GTSNPN and CDR2 SVGIG (reference sequence). This CDR3 region has 17 residues. V was shortened by 5 bases and J by 3 bases, with 23 bases between the two germline ends.

The CDR3: CAWSVAGHAEAFF. The DNA of the CDR3 is TGTGCCTGGAGTGTCGCCGGTCACGCTGAAGCTTTCTTT. This sequence joins TRBV30 and TRBJ1-1; D unclear. Germline assignment: CDR1 GTSNPN and CDR2 SVGIG (reference sequence). V lost 0 bases, J lost 6 bases, and 11 bases lay in between. CDR3 size: 13 residues.

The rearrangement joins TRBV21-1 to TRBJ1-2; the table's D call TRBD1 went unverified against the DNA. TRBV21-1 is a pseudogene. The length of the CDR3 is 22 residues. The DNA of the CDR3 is TGTGCCAGCGAACCCATCACAGGGGGTAAACGAAGGGTAAGCCGGGTTCAGTATGGCTACACCTTC. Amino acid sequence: CASEPITGGKRRVSRVQYGYTF.

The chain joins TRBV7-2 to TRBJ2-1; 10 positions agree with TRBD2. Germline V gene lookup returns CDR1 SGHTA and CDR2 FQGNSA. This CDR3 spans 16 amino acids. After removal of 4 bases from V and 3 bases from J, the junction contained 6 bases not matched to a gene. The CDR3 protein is CASSSTGTSVYNEQFF. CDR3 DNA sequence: TGTGCCAGCAGCTCAACCGGGACTAGCGTCTACAATGAGCAGTTCTTC.

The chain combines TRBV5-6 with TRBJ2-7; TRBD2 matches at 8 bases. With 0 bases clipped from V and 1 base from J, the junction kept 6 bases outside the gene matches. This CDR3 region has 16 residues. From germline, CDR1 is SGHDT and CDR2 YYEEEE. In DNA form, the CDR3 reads TGTGCCAGCAGCTTGGTAGGGCGGGAGGCGTCCTACGAGCAGTACTTC. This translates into CASSLVGREASYEQYF.

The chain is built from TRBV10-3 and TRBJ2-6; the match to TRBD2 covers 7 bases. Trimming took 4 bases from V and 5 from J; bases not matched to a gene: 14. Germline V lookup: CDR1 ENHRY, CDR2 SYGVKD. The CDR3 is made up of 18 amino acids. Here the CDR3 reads CAISGEKGEGIRANVLTF. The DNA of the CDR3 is TGTGCCATCAGTGGGGAGAAAGGGGAGGGTATTAGGGCCAACGTCCTGACTTTC.

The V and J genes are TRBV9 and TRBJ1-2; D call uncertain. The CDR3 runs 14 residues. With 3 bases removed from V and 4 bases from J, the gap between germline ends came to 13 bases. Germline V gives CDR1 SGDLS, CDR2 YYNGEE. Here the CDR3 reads CASSADPGSYGYTF. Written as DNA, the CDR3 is TGTGCCAGCAGCGCAGACCCAGGTTCCTATGGCTACACCTTC.

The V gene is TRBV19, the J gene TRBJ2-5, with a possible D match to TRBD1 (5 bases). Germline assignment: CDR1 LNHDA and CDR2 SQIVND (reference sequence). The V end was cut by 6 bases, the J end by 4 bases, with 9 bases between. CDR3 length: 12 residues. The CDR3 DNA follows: TGTGCCAGTAGACAGGTCGGAGAGACCCAGTACTTC. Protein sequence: CASRQVGETQYF.

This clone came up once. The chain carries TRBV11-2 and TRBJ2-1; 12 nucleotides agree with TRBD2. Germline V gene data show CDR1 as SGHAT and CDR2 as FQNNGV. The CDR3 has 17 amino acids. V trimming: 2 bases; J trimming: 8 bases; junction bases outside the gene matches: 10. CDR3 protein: CASSLRLAGGPFDEQFF. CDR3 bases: TGTGCCAGCAGCTTACGGCTAGCGGGAGGGCCCTTTGATGAGCAGTTCTTC.

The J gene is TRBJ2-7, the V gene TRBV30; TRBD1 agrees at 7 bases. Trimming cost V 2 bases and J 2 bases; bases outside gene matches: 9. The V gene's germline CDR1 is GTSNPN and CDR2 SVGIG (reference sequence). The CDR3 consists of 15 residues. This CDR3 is CAWSQRQGRTYEQYF. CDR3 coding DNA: TGTGCCTGGAGTCAAAGACAGGGTAGGACCTACGAGCAGTACTTC. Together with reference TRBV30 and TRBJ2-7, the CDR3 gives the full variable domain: SQTIHQWPATLVQPVGSPLSLECTVEGTSNPNLYWYRQAAGRGLQLLFYSVGIGQISSEVPQNLSASRPQDRQFILSSKKLLLSDSGFYLCAWSQRQGRTYEQYFGPGTRLTVT.

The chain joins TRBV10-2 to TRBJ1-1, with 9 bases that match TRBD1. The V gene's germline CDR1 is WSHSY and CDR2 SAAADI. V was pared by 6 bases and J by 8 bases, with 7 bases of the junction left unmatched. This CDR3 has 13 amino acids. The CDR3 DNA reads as TGCGCCAGCAGGTTACAGGGGGCTGGGGAAGCTTTCTTT. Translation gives CASRLQGAGEAFF.

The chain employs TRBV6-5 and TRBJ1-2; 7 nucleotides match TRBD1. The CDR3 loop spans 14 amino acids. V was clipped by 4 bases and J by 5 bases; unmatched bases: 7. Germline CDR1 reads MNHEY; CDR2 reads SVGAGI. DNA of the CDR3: TGTGCCAGCAGTTCCCGGGACAGCAAATATGGCTACACCTTC. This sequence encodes CASSSRDSKYGYTF.

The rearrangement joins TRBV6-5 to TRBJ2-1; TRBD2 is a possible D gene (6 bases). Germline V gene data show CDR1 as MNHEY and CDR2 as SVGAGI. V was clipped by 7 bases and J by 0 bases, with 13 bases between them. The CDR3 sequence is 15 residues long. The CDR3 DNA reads TGTGCCAGCAACCAAGCGGGCGGCTCCTACAATGAGCAGTTCTTC. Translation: CASNQAGGSYNEQFF.

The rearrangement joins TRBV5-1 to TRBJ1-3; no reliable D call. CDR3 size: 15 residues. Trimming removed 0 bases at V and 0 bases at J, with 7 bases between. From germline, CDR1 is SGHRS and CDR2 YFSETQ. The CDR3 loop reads CASSLAKSSGNTIYF. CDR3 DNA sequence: TGCGCCAGCAGCTTGGCAAAGAGCTCTGGAAACACCATATATTTT. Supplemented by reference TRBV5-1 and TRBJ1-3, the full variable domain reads KAGVTQTPRYLIKTRGQQVTLSCSPISGHRSVSWYQQTPGQGLQFLFEYFSETQRNKGNFPGRFSGRQFSNSRSEMNVSTLELGDSALYLCASSLAKSSGNTIYFGEGSWLTVV.

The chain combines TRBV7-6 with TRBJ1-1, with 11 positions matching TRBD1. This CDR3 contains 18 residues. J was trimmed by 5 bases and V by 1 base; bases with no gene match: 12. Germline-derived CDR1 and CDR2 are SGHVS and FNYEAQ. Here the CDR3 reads CASSLVSPGQGAGTEAFF. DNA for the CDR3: TGTGCCAGCAGCTTAGTCAGCCCTGGACAGGGGGCTGGGACTGAAGCTTTCTTT.

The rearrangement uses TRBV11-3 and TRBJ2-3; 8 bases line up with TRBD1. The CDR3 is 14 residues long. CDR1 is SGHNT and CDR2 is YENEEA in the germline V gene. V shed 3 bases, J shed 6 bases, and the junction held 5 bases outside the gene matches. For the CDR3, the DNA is TGTGCCAGCAGCTTCGGGACAGGCTTCGATACGCAGTATTTT. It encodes CASSFGTGFDTQYF.

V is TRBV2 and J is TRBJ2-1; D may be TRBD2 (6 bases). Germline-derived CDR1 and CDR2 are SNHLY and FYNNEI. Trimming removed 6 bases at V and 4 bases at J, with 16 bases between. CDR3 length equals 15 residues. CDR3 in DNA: TGTGCCAGCAGACCCACTAGCCAAACATACAATGAGCAGTTCTTC. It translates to CASRPTSQTYNEQFF.

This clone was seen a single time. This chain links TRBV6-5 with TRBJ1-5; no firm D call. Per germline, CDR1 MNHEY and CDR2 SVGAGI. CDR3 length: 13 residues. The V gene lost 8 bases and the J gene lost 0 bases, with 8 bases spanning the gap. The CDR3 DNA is TGTGCCAGCGCGGACTATAGCAATCAGCCCCAGCATTTT. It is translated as CASADYSNQPQHF.

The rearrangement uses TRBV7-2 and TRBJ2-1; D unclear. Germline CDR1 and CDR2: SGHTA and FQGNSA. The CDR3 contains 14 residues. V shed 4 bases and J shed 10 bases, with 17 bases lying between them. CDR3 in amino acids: CASSSQSAVIEQFF. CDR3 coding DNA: TGTGCCAGCAGCTCCCAGTCGGCGGTCATAGAGCAGTTCTTC. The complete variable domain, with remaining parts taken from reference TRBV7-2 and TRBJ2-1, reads GAGVSQSPSNKVTEKGKDVELRCDPISGHTALYWYRQSLGQGLEFLIYFQGNSAPDKSGLPSDRFSAERTGGSVSTLTIQRTQQEDSAVYLCASSSQSAVIEQFFGPGTRLTVL.

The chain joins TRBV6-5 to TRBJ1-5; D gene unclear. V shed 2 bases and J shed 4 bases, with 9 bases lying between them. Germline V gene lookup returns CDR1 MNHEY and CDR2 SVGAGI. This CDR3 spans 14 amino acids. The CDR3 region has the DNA TGTGCCAGCAGTTACGTACCGGGAAATCAGCCCCAGCATTTT. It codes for CASSYVPGNQPQHF.

CDR3 sequence: CASRPTRNTEAFF. The CDR3 nucleotides read TGTGCCAGCAGACCCACTAGAAACACTGAAGCTTTCTTT. The chain recombines TRBV7-2 with TRBJ1-1, with no clear D. Germline-derived CDR1 and CDR2 are SGHTA and FQGNSA. This CDR3 has 13 amino acids. V lost 6 bases to trimming and J lost 2 bases, with 10 bases between them.

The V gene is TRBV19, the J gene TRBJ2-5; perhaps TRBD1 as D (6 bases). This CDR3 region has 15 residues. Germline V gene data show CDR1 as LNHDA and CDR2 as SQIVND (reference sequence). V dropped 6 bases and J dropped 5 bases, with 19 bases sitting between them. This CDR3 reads CASSFPGRGYETQYF. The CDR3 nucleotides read TGTGCCAGTAGCTTCCCGGGCAGGGGATATGAGACCCAGTACTTC.

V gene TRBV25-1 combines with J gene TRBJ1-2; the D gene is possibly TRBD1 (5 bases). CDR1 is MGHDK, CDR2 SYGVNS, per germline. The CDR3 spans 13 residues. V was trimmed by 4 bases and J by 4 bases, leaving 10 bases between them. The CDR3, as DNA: TGTGCCAGCAGTGGGTCAGGGATCTATGGCTACACCTTC. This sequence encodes CASSGSGIYGYTF.

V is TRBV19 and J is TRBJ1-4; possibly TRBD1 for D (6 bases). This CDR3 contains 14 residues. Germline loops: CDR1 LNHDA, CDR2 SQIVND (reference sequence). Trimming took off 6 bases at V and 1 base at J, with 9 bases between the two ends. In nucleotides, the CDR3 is TGTGCCAGTAGCACAGGGCTAACTAATGAAAAACTGTTTTTT. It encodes CASSTGLTNEKLFF.

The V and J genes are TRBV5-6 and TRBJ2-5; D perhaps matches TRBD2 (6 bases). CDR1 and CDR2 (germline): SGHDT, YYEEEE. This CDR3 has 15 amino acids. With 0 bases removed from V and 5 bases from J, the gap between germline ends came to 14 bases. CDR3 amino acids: CASSLAPLSGETQYF. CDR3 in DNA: TGTGCCAGCAGCTTGGCCCCCCTCAGCGGGGAGACCCAGTACTTC.

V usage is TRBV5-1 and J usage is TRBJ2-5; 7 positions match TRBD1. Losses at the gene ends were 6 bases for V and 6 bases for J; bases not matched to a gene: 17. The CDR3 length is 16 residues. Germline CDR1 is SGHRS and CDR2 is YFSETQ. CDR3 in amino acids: CASNSDDRVGRKTQYF. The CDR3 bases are TGCGCCAGCAATTCTGACGACAGGGTTGGTAGAAAGACCCAGTACTTC.

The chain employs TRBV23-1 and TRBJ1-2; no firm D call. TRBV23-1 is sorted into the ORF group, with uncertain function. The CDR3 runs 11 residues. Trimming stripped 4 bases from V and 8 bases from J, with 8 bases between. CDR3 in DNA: TGCGCCAGCAGTCCTACCCCGGGCTACACCTTC. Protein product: CASSPTPGYTF.

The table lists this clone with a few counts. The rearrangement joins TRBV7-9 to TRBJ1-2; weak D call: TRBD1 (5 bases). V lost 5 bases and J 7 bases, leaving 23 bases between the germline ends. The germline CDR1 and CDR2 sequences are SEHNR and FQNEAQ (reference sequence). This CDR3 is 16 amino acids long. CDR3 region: CASSRAAGRGLIGYTF. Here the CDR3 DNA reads TGTGCCAGCAGCCGCGCCGCAGGGAGGGGTCTCATTGGCTACACCTTC.

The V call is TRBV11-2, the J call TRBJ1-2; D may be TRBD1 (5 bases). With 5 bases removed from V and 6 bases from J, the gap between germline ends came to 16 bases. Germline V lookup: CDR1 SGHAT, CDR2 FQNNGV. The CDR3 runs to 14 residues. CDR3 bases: TGTGCCAGCAGCCAATTCCCGCAGGGTGATGGCTACACCTTC. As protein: CASSQFPQGDGYTF.

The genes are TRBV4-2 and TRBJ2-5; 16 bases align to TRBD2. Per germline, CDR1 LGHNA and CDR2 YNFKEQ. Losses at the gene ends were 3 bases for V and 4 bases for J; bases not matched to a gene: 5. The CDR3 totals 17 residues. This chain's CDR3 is CASSQGLAGGPRETQYF. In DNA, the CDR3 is TGTGCCAGCAGCCAGGGACTAGCGGGAGGGCCACGAGAGACCCAGTACTTC.

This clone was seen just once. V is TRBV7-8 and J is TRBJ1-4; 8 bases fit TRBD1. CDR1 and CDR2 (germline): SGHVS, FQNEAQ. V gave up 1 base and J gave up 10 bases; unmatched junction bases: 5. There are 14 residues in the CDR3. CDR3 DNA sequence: TGTGCCAGCAGCTTAGAGGGGACAGGAGGAAAACTGTTTTTT. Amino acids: CASSLEGTGGKLFF.

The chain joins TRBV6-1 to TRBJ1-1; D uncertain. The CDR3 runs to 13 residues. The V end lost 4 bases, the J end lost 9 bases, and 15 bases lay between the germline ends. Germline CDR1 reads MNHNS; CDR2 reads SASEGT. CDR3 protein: CASSAVRGLQAFF. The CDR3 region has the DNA TGTGCCAGCAGTGCGGTAAGAGGACTCCAAGCTTTCTTT.